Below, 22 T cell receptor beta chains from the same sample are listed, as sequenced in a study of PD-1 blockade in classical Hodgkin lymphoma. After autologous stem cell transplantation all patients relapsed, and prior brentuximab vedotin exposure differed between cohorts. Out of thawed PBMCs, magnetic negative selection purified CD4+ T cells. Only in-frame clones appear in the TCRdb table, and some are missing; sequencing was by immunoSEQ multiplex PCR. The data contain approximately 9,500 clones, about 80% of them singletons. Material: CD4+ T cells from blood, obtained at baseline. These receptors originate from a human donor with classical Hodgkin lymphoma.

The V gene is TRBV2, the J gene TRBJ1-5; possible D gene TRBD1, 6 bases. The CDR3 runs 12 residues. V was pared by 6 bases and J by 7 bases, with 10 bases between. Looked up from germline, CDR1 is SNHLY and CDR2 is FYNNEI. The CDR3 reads CASRDGQQPQHF. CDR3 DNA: TGTGCCAGCAGGGATGGACAGCAGCCCCAGCATTTT.

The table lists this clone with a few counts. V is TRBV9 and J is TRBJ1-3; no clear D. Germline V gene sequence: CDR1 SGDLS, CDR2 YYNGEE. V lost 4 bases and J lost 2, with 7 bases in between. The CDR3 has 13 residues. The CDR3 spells CASSQAPGNTIYF. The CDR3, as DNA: TGTGCCAGCAGCCAGGCCCCTGGAAACACCATATATTTT.

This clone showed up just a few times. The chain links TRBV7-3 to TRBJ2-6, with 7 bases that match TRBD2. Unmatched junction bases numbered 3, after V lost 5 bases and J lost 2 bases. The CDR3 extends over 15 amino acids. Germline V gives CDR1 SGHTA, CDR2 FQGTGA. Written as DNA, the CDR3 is TGTGCCAGCAGCACTACTAGCGCTGGGGCCAACGTCCTGACTTTC. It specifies CASSTTSAGANVLTF.

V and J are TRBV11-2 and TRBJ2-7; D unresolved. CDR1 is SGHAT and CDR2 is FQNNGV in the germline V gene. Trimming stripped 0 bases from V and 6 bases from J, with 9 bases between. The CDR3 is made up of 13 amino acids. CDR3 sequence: CASSLEPRGEQYF. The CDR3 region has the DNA TGTGCCAGCAGCTTAGAGCCCAGAGGCGAGCAGTACTTC.

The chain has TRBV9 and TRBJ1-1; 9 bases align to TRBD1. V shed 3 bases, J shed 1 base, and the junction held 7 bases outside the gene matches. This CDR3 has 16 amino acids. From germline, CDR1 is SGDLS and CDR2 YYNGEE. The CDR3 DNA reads TGTGCCAGCAGCGCGGGACAGGGACGATCGAACACTGAAGCTTTCTTT. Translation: CASSAGQGRSNTEAFF.

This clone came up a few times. The CDR3 DNA sequence: TGTGCCAGCAGTTACGAACTATTTGCAGAGACCCAGTACTTC. Translating gives CASSYELFAETQYF. The genes are TRBV6-5 and TRBJ2-5, with D uncertain. The germline CDR1 and CDR2 sequences are MNHEY and SVGAGI. This CDR3 is built from 14 residues. The V gene lost 2 bases and the J gene lost 4 bases, with 11 bases spanning the gap.

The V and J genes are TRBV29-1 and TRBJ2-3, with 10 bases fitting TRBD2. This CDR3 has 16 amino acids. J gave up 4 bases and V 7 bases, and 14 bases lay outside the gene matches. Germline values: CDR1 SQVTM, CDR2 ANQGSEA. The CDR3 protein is CSGVKLAGLGPDTQYF. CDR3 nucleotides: TGCAGCGGAGTAAAACTAGCGGGGCTCGGGCCAGATACGCAGTATTTT.

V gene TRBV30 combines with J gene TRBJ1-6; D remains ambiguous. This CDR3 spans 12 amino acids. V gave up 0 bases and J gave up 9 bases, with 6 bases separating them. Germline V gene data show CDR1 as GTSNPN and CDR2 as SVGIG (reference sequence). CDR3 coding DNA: TGTGCCTGGAGTGTAGGGTCTTCACCCCTCCACTTT. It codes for CAWSVGSSPLHF.

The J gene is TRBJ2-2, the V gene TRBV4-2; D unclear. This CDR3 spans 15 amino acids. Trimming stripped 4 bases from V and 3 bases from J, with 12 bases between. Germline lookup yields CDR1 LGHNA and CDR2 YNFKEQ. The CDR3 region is CASSPGSGHTGELFF. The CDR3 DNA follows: TGTGCCAGCAGCCCCGGAAGTGGACACACCGGGGAGCTGTTTTTT.

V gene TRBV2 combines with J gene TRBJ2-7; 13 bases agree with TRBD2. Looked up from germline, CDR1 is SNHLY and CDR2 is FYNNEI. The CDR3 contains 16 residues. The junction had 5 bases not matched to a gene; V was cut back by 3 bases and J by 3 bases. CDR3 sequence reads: CASSDQRTSGGYEQYF. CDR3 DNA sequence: TGTGCCAGCAGTGACCAAAGGACTAGCGGGGGCTACGAGCAGTACTTC.

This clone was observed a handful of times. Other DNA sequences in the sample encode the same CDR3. This CDR3 reads CASSRQGGYTF. In DNA, the CDR3 is TGTGCCAGCAGCCGGCAAGGGGGCTACACCTTC. The chain couples TRBV7-9 to TRBJ1-2; D remains unclear. This CDR3 has 11 residues. CDR1 SEHNR and CDR2 FQNEAQ come from the germline V gene (reference sequence). The germline V and J ends were trimmed by 5 bases and 8 bases, with 9 bases remaining between them.

DNA of the CDR3: TGTGCCAGCAGTTTACTGGGGGTCGACATCTCTAACAGGACTAGCGGAGAAATTCAGTACTTC. Protein product: CASSLLGVDISNRTSGEIQYF. The rearrangement joins TRBV28 to TRBJ2-4, with 10 bases matching TRBD2. CDR3 length: 21 amino acids. Germline loops: CDR1 MDHEN, CDR2 SYDVKM. Germline trimming cut 2 bases from V and 10 bases from J; bases unmatched to any gene: 26.

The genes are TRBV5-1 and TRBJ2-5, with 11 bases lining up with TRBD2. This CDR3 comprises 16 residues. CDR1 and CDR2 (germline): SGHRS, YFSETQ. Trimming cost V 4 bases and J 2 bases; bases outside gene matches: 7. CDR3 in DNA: TGCGCCAGCAGCGTAAGACTAGCGGGGCTTCAAGAGACCCAGTACTTC. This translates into CASSVRLAGLQETQYF.

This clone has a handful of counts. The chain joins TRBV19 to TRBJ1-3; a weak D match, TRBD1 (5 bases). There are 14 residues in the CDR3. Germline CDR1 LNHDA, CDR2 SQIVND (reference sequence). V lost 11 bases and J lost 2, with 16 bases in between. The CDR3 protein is CAGRGDSTGNTIYF. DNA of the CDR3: TGTGCCGGACGAGGAGACAGCACTGGAAACACCATATATTTT.

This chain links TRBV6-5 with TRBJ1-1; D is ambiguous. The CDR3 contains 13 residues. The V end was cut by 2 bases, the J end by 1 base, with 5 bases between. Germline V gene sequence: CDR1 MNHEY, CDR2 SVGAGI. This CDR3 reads CASSYVKNTEAFF. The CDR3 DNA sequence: TGTGCCAGCAGTTACGTGAAGAACACTGAAGCTTTCTTT.

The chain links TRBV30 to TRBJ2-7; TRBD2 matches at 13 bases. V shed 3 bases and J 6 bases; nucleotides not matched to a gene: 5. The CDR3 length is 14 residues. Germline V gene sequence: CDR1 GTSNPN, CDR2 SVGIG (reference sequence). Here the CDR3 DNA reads TGTGCCTGGAGAGAAGGACTAGCGGGAGCCGAGCAGTACTTC. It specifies CAWREGLAGAEQYF. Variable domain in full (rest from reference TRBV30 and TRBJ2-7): SQTIHQWPATLVQPVGSPLSLECTVEGTSNPNLYWYRQAAGRGLQLLFYSVGIGQISSEVPQNLSASRPQDRQFILSSKKLLLSDSGFYLCAWREGLAGAEQYFGPGTRLTVT.

The CDR3 bases are TGTGCCAGCAGCTGGGAACCCAACACCGGGGAGCTGTTTTTT. This codes for CASSWEPNTGELFF. V and J are TRBV5-8 and TRBJ2-2; D gene unclear. With 3 bases removed from V and 2 bases from J, the gap between germline ends came to 8 bases. Per the germline V gene, CDR1 is SGHTS and CDR2 is YDEGEE. The CDR3 is 14 residues long.

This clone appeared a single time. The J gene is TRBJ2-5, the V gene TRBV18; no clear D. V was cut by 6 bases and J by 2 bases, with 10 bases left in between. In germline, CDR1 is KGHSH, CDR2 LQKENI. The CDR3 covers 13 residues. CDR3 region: CASSPGPQETQYF. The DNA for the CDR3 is TGTGCCAGCTCCCCCGGGCCACAAGAGACCCAGTACTTC.

In DNA, the CDR3 is TGTGCCAGCAGGGCTGGGCTCGTCGGTGGCTACACCTTC. Protein product: CASRAGLVGGYTF. The chain employs TRBV5-6 and TRBJ1-2; D unresolved. CDR3 size: 13 residues. The V gene's germline CDR1 is SGHDT and CDR2 YYEEEE. V was cut by 5 bases and J by 7 bases, with 15 bases left in between.

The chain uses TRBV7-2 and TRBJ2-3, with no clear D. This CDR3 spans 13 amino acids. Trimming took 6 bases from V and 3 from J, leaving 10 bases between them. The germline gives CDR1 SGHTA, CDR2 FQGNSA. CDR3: CASSPMTTDTQYF. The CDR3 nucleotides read TGTGCCAGCAGTCCGATGACGACAGATACGCAGTATTTT.

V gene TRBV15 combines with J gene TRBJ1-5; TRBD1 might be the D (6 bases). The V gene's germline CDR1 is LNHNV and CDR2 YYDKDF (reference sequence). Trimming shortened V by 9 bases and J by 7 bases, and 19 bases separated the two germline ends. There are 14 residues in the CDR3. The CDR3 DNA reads TGTGCCACTATTACAGGGTCCGACGGGCAGCCCCAGCATTTT. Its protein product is CATITGSDGQPQHF.

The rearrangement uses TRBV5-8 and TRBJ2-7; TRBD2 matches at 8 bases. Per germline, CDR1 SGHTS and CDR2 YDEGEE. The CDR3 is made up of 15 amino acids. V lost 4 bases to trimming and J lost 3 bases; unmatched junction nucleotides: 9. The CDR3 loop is CASSDWRGARYEQYF. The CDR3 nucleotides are TGTGCCAGCAGCGATTGGCGGGGGGCCCGCTACGAGCAGTACTTC.